These 18 T cell receptor beta chains were sequenced from one sample in a study of blood T cell repertoires in COVID-19. Method: immunoSEQ multiplex PCR; TCRdb's copy keeps in-frame clones and lacks some. The repertoire holds fewer than 150,000 clones, with more than 80% as singletons. The sample comprised peripheral blood. All receptors come from a human donor in a cohort sampled during active COVID-19.

Comments on this clone: A clone one base away is much larger, so this may be a read error. V is TRBV6-2 or TRBV6-3 and J is TRBJ2-2; 9 bases are a match to TRBD1. This CDR3 has 16 residues. Germline V lookup: CDR1 MNHEY, CDR2 SVGEGT. V shed 0 bases and J 10 bases; nucleotides not matched to a gene: 9. The CDR3 nucleotides are TGTGCCAGCAGTTACTCGACGGACAGGGGAATCGAGGAGCTGTTTTTT. Protein product: CASSYSTDRGIEELFF.

This sequence joins TRBV2 and TRBJ1-2; TRBD1 matches 9 bases. Germline CDR1 is SNHLY and CDR2 is FYNNEI. The CDR3 runs 12 residues. With V trimmed by 11 bases and J by 8 bases, 9 bases remained unmatched. Here the CDR3 reads CAERTGVKGYTF. In nucleotides, the CDR3 is TGTGCCGAAAGGACAGGGGTAAAGGGCTACACCTTC.

The gene calls are TRBV5-5 and TRBJ1-6, with D tentatively TRBD1 (6 bases). Trimming stripped 4 bases from V and 10 bases from J, with 18 bases between. The length of the CDR3 is 15 residues. Germline-derived CDR1 and CDR2 are SGHKS and YYEKEE (reference sequence). The CDR3 DNA reads TGTGCCAGCAGCCTAAGGGGGGGCGCAGAGTCACCCCTCCACTTT. Protein product: CASSLRGGAESPLHF.

The chain has TRBV15 and TRBJ2-5; possibly TRBD2 for D (5 bases). The CDR3 is 15 residues long. The V and J ends lost 0 bases and 4 bases respectively, with 12 bases between them. From germline, CDR1 is LNHNV and CDR2 YYDKDF (reference sequence). The DNA of the CDR3 is TGTGCCACCAGCAGAGATGGTACGAGCGGAGAGACCCAGTACTTC. Amino acid sequence: CATSRDGTSGETQYF.

The chain couples TRBV6-5 to TRBJ2-3, with D tentatively TRBD1 (6 bases). V lost 2 bases to trimming and J lost 5 bases, with 11 bases between them. The CDR3 is made up of 14 amino acids. The germline CDR1 and CDR2 sequences are MNHEY and SVGAGI. CDR3 residues: CASSYGRGGDTQYF. As DNA, the CDR3 is TGTGCCAGCAGTTACGGCAGGGGTGGAGATACGCAGTATTTT.

This clone was counted only a few times. The chain uses TRBV5-1 and TRBJ2-7; 9 nucleotides align to TRBD1. This CDR3 is built from 14 residues. V gave up 7 bases and J gave up 3 bases; unmatched junction bases: 8. Germline V gives CDR1 SGHRS, CDR2 YFSETQ. In nucleotides, the CDR3 is TGCGCCAGCGGGAAGGACAGGGGTGACTACGAGCAGTACTTC. It is translated as CASGKDRGDYEQYF.

The genes are TRBV3-1 (or the pseudogene TRBV3-2) and TRBJ2-6; D may be TRBD2 (7 bases). The CDR3 is 22 amino acids. V was pared by 2 bases and J by 4 bases, with 30 bases between. Per germline, CDR1 LGHDT and CDR2 YNNKEL (reference sequence). The CDR3 spells CASSQIPWKCEARGPGANVLTF. The CDR3 DNA follows: TGTGCCAGCAGCCAAATCCCGTGGAAATGTGAGGCGCGGGGGCCCGGGGCCAACGTCCTGACTTTC.

This chain links TRBV9 with TRBJ2-7; D may be TRBD1 (5 bases). This CDR3 comprises 13 residues. Per the germline V gene, CDR1 is SGDLS and CDR2 is YYNGEE. Trimming removed 0 bases at V and 5 bases at J, with 9 bases between. The chain's CDR3 is CASSVDLRDEQYF. In DNA, the CDR3 is TGTGCCAGCAGCGTAGATCTCAGGGACGAGCAGTACTTC.

V gene TRBV19 combines with J gene TRBJ2-1, with 11 bases aligning to TRBD2. The CDR3 has 16 amino acids. The germline gives CDR1 LNHDA, CDR2 SQIVND (reference sequence). Trimming took 3 bases from V and 8 from J; bases not matched to a gene: 9. This chain's CDR3 is CASSIGVAGGQDEQFF. The CDR3 region has the DNA TGTGCCAGTAGTATCGGGGTAGCGGGGGGGCAGGATGAGCAGTTCTTC.

This chain uses TRBV27 with TRBJ2-7; TRBD1 matches 12 bases. CDR3 length: 13 amino acids. After removal of 4 bases from V and 6 bases from J, the junction contained 1 base not matched to a gene. Looked up from germline, CDR1 is MNHEY and CDR2 is SMNVEV (reference sequence). Here the CDR3 DNA reads TGTGCCAGCAGTTGGGACAGGGGGCGCGAGCAGTACTTC. Amino acid sequence: CASSWDRGREQYF.

CDR3 nucleotides: TGTGCCAGCAGTACGACAGTGAGCGACTATGGCTACACCTTC. Amino acid sequence: CASSTTVSDYGYTF. V gene TRBV27 combines with J gene TRBJ1-2, with D perhaps matching TRBD1 (5 bases). Trimming removed 5 bases at V and 3 bases at J, with 13 bases between. This CDR3 contains 14 residues. CDR1 and CDR2 (germline): MNHEY, SMNVEV (reference sequence).

V and J are TRBV9 and TRBJ1-6; no firm D call. Germline V gene lookup returns CDR1 SGDLS and CDR2 YYNGEE. Trimming pared 1 base from V and 12 bases from J, leaving 17 bases between. This CDR3 is built from 15 residues. The DNA for the CDR3 is TGTGCCAGCAGCGTAAACGAGGGATCCAATCAACCCCTCCACTTT. Protein product: CASSVNEGSNQPLHF.

The table lists this clone with a count of one. The rearrangement uses TRBV2 and TRBJ2-5; 10 bases agree with TRBD1. The germline V gene has CDR1 SNHLY and CDR2 FYNNEI. Trimming removed 4 bases from V and 4 bases from J; junction bases left unmatched: 9. This CDR3 spans 16 amino acids. The CDR3, as DNA: TGTGCCAGCAGTGCAATGGGACAGGGGATAGGAGAGACCCAGTACTTC. This codes for CASSAMGQGIGETQYF.

The V gene is TRBV2, the J gene TRBJ1-4, with TRBD1 matching over 9 bases. V shed 5 bases, J shed 8 bases, and the junction held 9 bases outside the gene matches. Per germline, CDR1 SNHLY and CDR2 FYNNEI. This CDR3 comprises 15 residues. The CDR3 protein is CASSRSGTGNEKLFF. CDR3 bases: TGTGCCAGCAGTCGGAGCGGGACAGGGAACGAAAAACTGTTTTTT.

The chain carries TRBV11-3 and TRBJ2-1; TRBD2 matches 9 bases. The CDR3 is 17 residues long. Germline assignment: CDR1 SGHNT and CDR2 YENEEA. Trimming cost V 1 base and J 8 bases; bases outside gene matches: 12. This CDR3 reads CASSLGSGGPREDEQFF. CDR3 nucleotides: TGTGCCAGCAGCTTAGGTAGCGGGGGTCCCCGGGAGGATGAGCAGTTCTTC. The full variable domain, rest sourced from reference TRBV11-3 and TRBJ2-1, is EAGVVQSPRYKIIEKKQPVAFWCNPISGHNTLYWYLQNLGQGPELLIRYENEEAVDDSQLPKDRFSAERLKGVDSTLKIQPAELGDSAVYLCASSLGSGGPREDEQFFGPGTRLTVL.

There are a few counts of this clone. The rearrangement joins TRBV19 to TRBJ1-2; 7 bases line up with TRBD1. V shed 3 bases, J shed 8 bases, and the junction held 6 bases outside the gene matches. This CDR3 contains 13 residues. Germline assignment: CDR1 LNHDA and CDR2 SQIVND (reference sequence). The chain's CDR3 is CASSMRQGDGYTF. Here the CDR3 DNA reads TGTGCCAGTAGTATGCGACAGGGTGACGGCTACACCTTC.

In DNA, the CDR3 is TGCGCCAGCAGCCAAGATCGTCAGGCGGGCTATGGCTACACCTTC. Translating it yields CASSQDRQAGYGYTF. This chain joins TRBV4-3 and TRBJ1-2; D is unresolved. The V end was cut by 0 bases, the J end by 4 bases, with 12 bases between. CDR1 and CDR2 (germline): LGHNA, YSLEER. The CDR3 spans 15 residues.

The chain joins TRBV6-5 to TRBJ1-2; maybe TRBD1 (6 bases). The CDR3 sequence is 14 residues long. Trimming stripped 4 bases from V and 5 bases from J, with 14 bases between. CDR1 is MNHEY and CDR2 is SVGAGI in the germline V gene. CDR3 bases: TGTGCCAGCAGTTTTTTCGGGACAAAGTATGGCTACACCTTC. Protein sequence: CASSFFGTKYGYTF.